This TCR beta chain appears in the sequencing data of a study of blood T cell repertoires in COVID-19. After removal of 4 bases from V and 5 bases from J, the junction contained 6 bases not matched to a gene. The CDR3 spans 15 residues. CDR1 and CDR2 from the germline V gene are MGHRA and YSYEKL. The table came from immunoSEQ multiplex PCR; TCRdb's copy has only in-frame clones and leaves some out. The sample consists of about 230,000 clones, nearly 90% of them appearing once. The sample taken for sequencing was PBMCs or T cells enriched from blood (not recorded which). The chain employs TRBV4-1 and TRBJ2-2; TRBD1 matches at 8 bases. The origin of this receptor is a man aged 25-45 years who had recovered from COVID-19. CDR3 region: CASSPGQGRTGELFF. CDR3 in DNA: TGCGCCAGCAGCCCTGGACAGGGACGGACCGGGGAGCTGTTTTTT.